This T cell receptor beta chain was captured in a study of technical replicates of blood from a handful of donors. The CDR3 has 15 residues. The germline V gene encodes CDR1 LNHDA and CDR2 SQIVND (reference sequence). V was clipped by 5 bases and J by 2 bases; unmatched bases: 8. TCRdb's copy holds only in-frame clones and misses some; the assay was immunoSEQ multiplex PCR. Of tens of thousands of clones in the sample, 70% to 90% are singletons; the top ten hold less than 6.5%. The receptor comes from a human donor in good health. Some clones in this sample may be carry-over from other donors' samples. The chain has TRBV19 and TRBJ1-1; 7 bases are a match to TRBD1. The sequenced material came from PBMCs. CDR3 coding DNA: TGTGCCAGTAGTGTCGGGACAGCGTCCAACACTGAAGCTTTCTTT. It codes for CASSVGTASNTEAFF.